These 10 T cell receptor beta chains came from one sample sequenced in a study of T cell repertoires in cytomegalovirus infection. TCRdb processed the reads anew with MiXCR; each CDR3 protein has one entry. The sample shows tens of thousands of distinct CDR3 sequences, more than 25% of them seen only once. What these receptors recognize is not known. The sequences come from CD8+ T cells from cultured PBMCs, collected from culture after CMV antigen stimulation. The receptors here all came from a human donor in good health (CMV status not recorded). Some clones in this sample may be carry-over from other donors' samples.

Only a few counts were recorded for this clonotype. The rearrangement joins TRBV11-3 to TRBJ2-1; 9 bases agree with TRBD1. CDR1 and CDR2 from the germline V gene are SGHNT and YENEEA. With V trimmed by 4 bases and J by 5 bases, 6 bases remained unmatched. The CDR3 runs to 15 residues. The DNA of the CDR3 is TGTGCCAGCAGCTCTGGACAGGGGAGGGACAATGAGCAGTTCTTC. Translating it yields CASSSGQGRDNEQFF. The whole variable domain, remainder taken from reference TRBV11-3 and TRBJ2-1, is EAGVVQSPRYKIIEKKQPVAFWCNPISGHNTLYWYLQNLGQGPELLIRYENEEAVDDSQLPKDRFSAERLKGVDSTLKIQPAELGDSAVYLCASSSGQGRDNEQFFGPGTRLTVL.

This clonotype was counted many times. The rearrangement uses TRBV20-1 and TRBJ1-2, with 10 bases aligning to TRBD1. In germline, CDR1 is DFQATT, CDR2 SNEGSKA (reference sequence). The length of the CDR3 is 15 residues. Trimming cost V 6 bases and J 8 bases; bases outside gene matches: 15. CDR3 amino acids: CSAPRGTGQGKGYTF. The CDR3 bases are TGCAGTGCCCCGAGGGGAACGGGACAGGGGAAAGGCTACACCTTC.

This clonotype was seen more than once but under ten times. The rearrangement joins TRBV11-3 to TRBJ1-1; D ambiguous. V lost 0 bases and J lost 0, with 11 bases in between. The CDR3 is made up of 16 amino acids. Germline V gives CDR1 SGHNT, CDR2 YENEEA. Here the CDR3 reads CASSLEEVRMNTEAFF. The CDR3 bases are TGTGCCAGCAGCTTAGAGGAGGTCAGGATGAACACTGAAGCTTTCTTT.

In this sample, this clonotype turned up many times. The rearrangement joins TRBV7-9 to TRBJ2-3; tentatively, D is TRBD1 or TRBD2 (5 bases each). The CDR3 is made up of 14 amino acids. V was cut by 5 bases and J by 3 bases, with 12 bases left in between. CDR1 and CDR2 from the germline V gene are SEHNR and FQNEAQ (reference sequence). The chain's CDR3 is CASSGTQATDTQYF. The CDR3 DNA reads as TGTGCCAGCAGCGGGACGCAAGCAACAGATACGCAGTATTTT. Using reference TRBV7-9 and TRBJ2-3 for the parts outside the CDR3, the full variable domain is DTGVSQNPRHKITKRGQNVTFRCDPISEHNRLYWYRQTLGQGPEFLTYFQNEAQLEKSRLLSDRFSAERPKGSFSTLEIQRTEQGDSAMYLCASSGTQATDTQYFGPGTRLTVL.

The CDR3 here is CASSTGPTNYGYTF. The CDR3 DNA is TGTGCCAGCAGTACGGGACCGACTAACTATGGCTACACCTTC. The chain couples TRBV27 to TRBJ1-2; tentative D call: TRBD1 (5 bases). Germline values: CDR1 MNHEY, CDR2 SMNVEV (reference sequence). This CDR3 is built from 14 residues. The V gene lost 5 bases and the J gene lost 0 bases, with 10 bases spanning the gap.

This clonotype has at least ten counts. V is TRBV4-3 and J is TRBJ1-4; 10 nucleotides match TRBD1. Trimming cost V 3 bases and J 4 bases; bases outside gene matches: 14. Germline CDR1 LGHNA, CDR2 YSLEER. The CDR3 covers 19 residues. CDR3 nucleotide sequence: TGCGCCAGCAGCCACCCGGACAGGGGGGGGAAATTAGGTAATGAAAAACTGTTTTTT. It translates to CASSHPDRGGKLGNEKLFF.

This clonotype was recorded a few times. This chain connects TRBV3-1 to TRBJ1-1, with TRBD1 matching 9 bases. The CDR3 runs 18 residues. CDR1 is LGHDT, CDR2 YNNKEL, per germline (reference sequence). V shed 4 bases and J 6 bases; nucleotides not matched to a gene: 18. CDR3 sequence: CASSRDRVGALTAAEAFF. As DNA, the CDR3 is TGTGCCAGCAGCCGGGACAGGGTAGGAGCCCTTACGGCGGCTGAAGCTTTCTTT. The whole variable domain, filled in from reference TRBV3-1 and TRBJ1-1, reads DTAVSQTPKYLVTQMGNDKSIKCEQNLGHDTMYWYKQDSKKFLKIMFSYNNKELIINETVPNRFSPKSPDKAHLNLHINSLELGDSAVYFCASSRDRVGALTAAEAFFGQGTRLTVV.

Only a few counts were recorded for this clonotype. This chain uses TRBV20-1 with TRBJ1-5; D uncertain. CDR1 is DFQATT, CDR2 SNEGSKA, per germline (reference sequence). The CDR3 sequence is 14 residues long. V was clipped by 1 base and J by 0 bases, with 7 bases between them. This CDR3 reads CSARVWDSNQPQHF. The CDR3 DNA follows: TGCAGTGCTAGAGTTTGGGATAGCAATCAGCCCCAGCATTTT.

The CDR3 DNA is TGTGCCAGCAGTTTATCGGACAGGGTTCATGGCTACACCTTC. It codes for CASSLSDRVHGYTF. The V call is TRBV27, the J call TRBJ1-2; TRBD1 matches 8 bases. Germline V gives CDR1 MNHEY, CDR2 SMNVEV (reference sequence). CDR3 size: 14 residues. After removal of 0 bases from V and 6 bases from J, the junction contained 3 bases not matched to a gene.

The CDR3 DNA is TGTGCCAGCAGCCCAGACTATCCGGGACTTAGGGCTTACACAGATACGCAGTATTTT. It encodes CASSPDYPGLRAYTDTQYF. The chain couples TRBV3-1 to TRBJ2-3; a possible D gene is TRBD2 (6 bases). Trimming took 4 bases from V and 2 from J, leaving 25 bases between them. This CDR3 is 19 amino acids long. Germline V gene data show CDR1 as LGHDT and CDR2 as YNNKEL (reference sequence).